Each of the 20 T cell receptor beta chains below was sequenced from the same sample in a study of regulatory T cells in long-lasting Graves disease. The authors built TCR beta libraries using iRepertoire HTBI primers and Arm-PCR of CDR3 regions. MiXCR, applied by TCRdb to the multiplex PCR reads, yields one record per CDR3 protein. The sample has roughly 400,000 distinct CDR3 sequences; about 15% are singletons. Time point specified: newly diagnosed GD, antithyroid drugs for less than 3 months. Extracted RNA from PBMCs served as the source of the TCR library. This same sample was also taken into another study, of T cells in Graves' hyperthyroidism and ophthalmopathy.

The sequences come from peripheral blood mononuclear cells (PBMCs), collected at new diagnosis, from a patient treated with antithyroid drugs. These receptors originate from a woman between 40 and 50 years old with Graves disease.

This clonotype was recorded many times. This rearrangement joins TRBV12-3 or TRBV12-4 to TRBJ1-4; 9 bases are a match to TRBD1. V was pared by 5 bases and J by 7 bases, with 5 bases of the junction left unmatched. The CDR3 consists of 14 residues. CDR3 sequence reads: CASSAGTGPEKLFF. CDR3 DNA sequence: TGTGCCAGCAGTGCCGGGACAGGGCCTGAAAAACTGTTTTTT.

This chain connects TRBV20-1 to TRBJ2-1; 7 bases are shared with TRBD2. The trim removed 6 bases at V and 0 bases at J, leaving 17 bases unmatched. This CDR3 contains 18 residues. Germline CDR1 and CDR2: DFQATT and SNEGSKA (reference sequence). CDR3: CSAQGDGAGARSYNEQFF. In DNA, the CDR3 is TGCAGTGCCCAAGGGGACGGCGCGGGAGCCCGCTCCTACAATGAGCAGTTCTTC.

This clonotype showed up many times. This sequence joins TRBV28 and TRBJ2-2; 9 bases fit TRBD2. Germline CDR1 and CDR2: MDHEN and SYDVKM. Unmatched junction bases numbered 3, after V lost 6 bases and J lost 7 bases. The CDR3 loop spans 13 amino acids. DNA for the CDR3: TGTGCCAGCAGAGAGACTAGCGGCGGGGAGCTGTTTTTT. Its protein product is CASRETSGGELFF. Looking up the rest from reference TRBV28 and TRBJ2-2 gives the full variable domain: DVKVTQSSRYLVKRTGEKVFLECVQDMDHENMFWYRQDPGLGLRLIYFSYDVKMKEKGDIPEGYSVSREKKERFSLILESASTNQTSMYLCASRETSGGELFFGEGSRLTVL.

V gene TRBV11-2 combines with J gene TRBJ2-1, with TRBD1 matching over 11 bases. The CDR3 is made up of 15 amino acids. The germline V gene encodes CDR1 SGHAT and CDR2 FQNNGV. The V segment lost 6 bases and the J segment 10 bases; nucleotides outside the gene matches: 11. CDR3 region: CASSSGQGAVVEQFF. The DNA for the CDR3 is TGTGCCAGCAGTTCCGGACAGGGGGCTGTTGTGGAGCAGTTCTTC.

This clonotype was detected only a few times. The chain couples TRBV19 to TRBJ1-1, with D uncertain. V was cut by 3 bases and J by 2 bases, with 7 bases left in between. The CDR3 length is 13 residues. Germline CDR1 and CDR2: LNHDA and SQIVND (reference sequence). CDR3 DNA sequence: TGTGCCAGTAGTATCCATGGAAACACTGAAGCTTTCTTT. Translating it yields CASSIHGNTEAFF.

The rearrangement joins TRBV12-3 or TRBV12-4 to TRBJ2-2, with 9 bases fitting TRBD1. The CDR3 has 18 residues. J gave up 6 bases and V 7 bases, and 18 bases lay outside the gene matches. CDR3 in DNA: TGTGCCAGCACTCCCCGGGGACAGGGTAGTTATGACGCCGGGGAGCTGTTTTTT. Amino acid sequence: CASTPRGQGSYDAGELFF.

Only a few counts were recorded for this clonotype. The chain employs TRBV5-1 and TRBJ2-3; possible D gene TRBD1, 6 bases. V was shortened by 4 bases and J by 1 base, with 10 bases between the two germline ends. The CDR3 is made up of 14 amino acids. CDR1 is SGHRS and CDR2 is YFSETQ in the germline V gene. CDR3 sequence: CASSQQGGTDTQYF. The CDR3 bases are TGCGCCAGCAGCCAACAGGGAGGCACAGATACGCAGTATTTT.

This clonotype appeared many times. The J gene is TRBJ2-3, the V gene TRBV12-3 or TRBV12-4; D is perhaps TRBD2 (5 bases). This CDR3 is 12 amino acids long. Trimming shortened V by 3 bases and J by 7 bases, and 8 bases separated the two germline ends. The CDR3 DNA reads as TGTGCCAGCAGTTTTAGCGATAATACGCAGTATTTT. It encodes CASSFSDNTQYF.

V and J are TRBV2 and TRBJ2-1; no reliable D call. Germline assignment: CDR1 SNHLY and CDR2 FYNNEI. Trimming stripped 5 bases from V and 1 base from J, with 12 bases between. This CDR3 contains 15 residues. This CDR3 reads CASSSTPLSYNEQFF. For the CDR3, the DNA is TGTGCCAGCAGTTCAACTCCGCTTTCCTACAATGAGCAGTTCTTC.

This clonotype was detected many times. The gene calls are TRBV5-5 and TRBJ2-1, with D hard to call. Germline lookup yields CDR1 SGHKS and CDR2 YYEKEE (reference sequence). The CDR3 is 15 amino acids. Trimming took 1 base from V and 7 from J, leaving 15 bases between them. The CDR3 spells CASSLLGNPVNEQFF. DNA for the CDR3: TGTGCCAGCAGCTTGCTGGGCAACCCTGTAAATGAGCAGTTCTTC. Supplemented by reference TRBV5-5 and TRBJ2-1, the full variable domain reads DAGVTQSPTHLIKTRGQQVTLRCSPISGHKSVSWYQQVLGQGPQFIFQYYEKEERGRGNFPDRFSARQFPNYSSELNVNALLLGDSALYLCASSLLGNPVNEQFFGPGTRLTVL.

This clonotype occurred many times. The chain links TRBV20-1 to TRBJ2-1; 7 nucleotides line up with TRBD2. The V gene end was trimmed by 0 bases and the J gene end by 4 bases; junction bases not matched to a gene: 9. The length of the CDR3 is 16 residues. Per the germline V gene, CDR1 is DFQATT and CDR2 is SNEGSKA (reference sequence). CDR3 sequence (DNA): TGCAGTGCTAGAGAGACCCGGCCCGGGGGGTACAATGAGCAGTTCTTC. It yields the protein CSARETRPGGYNEQFF.

This clonotype showed up just a few times. This rearrangement joins TRBV20-1 to TRBJ2-3, with TRBD2 matching over 7 bases. The CDR3 totals 16 residues. J lost 0 bases, V lost 0 bases, and 6 bases had no gene match. CDR1 DFQATT and CDR2 SNEGSKA come from the germline V gene (reference sequence). The CDR3 DNA sequence: TGCAGTGCTAGAGATTTGGAGCGGGATAGCACAGATACGCAGTATTTT. Protein: CSARDLERDSTDTQYF.

As for this clonotype: The junction shows a germline mismatch at one end, possibly a read error. The V gene is TRBV7-9, the J gene TRBJ2-1; D is possibly TRBD2 (5 bases). The J call may be in error: the DNA end matches TRBJ2-3 better. This CDR3 region has 16 residues. From germline, CDR1 is SEHNR and CDR2 FQNEAQ (reference sequence). For the CDR3, the DNA is TGTGCCAGCAGATTAGCGCTAGCCCCATCGGCAGATACGCAGTATTTT. It codes for CASRLALAPSADTQYF.

The chain has TRBV6-2 or TRBV6-3 and TRBJ2-2; a possible D gene is TRBD2 (6 bases). The CDR3 is 14 amino acids. The ends were cut back, 7 bases at V and 4 bases at J, with 13 bases in the middle. CDR1 and CDR2 from the germline V gene are MNHEY and SVGEGT. DNA for the CDR3: TGTGCCAGCATTCCTCCCGGGGGCACCGGGGAGCTGTTTTTT. It specifies CASIPPGGTGELFF.

In its sample, this clonotype was seen many times. The chain links TRBV13 to TRBJ1-1; TRBD1 agrees at 7 bases. Germline values: CDR1 PRHDT, CDR2 FYEKMQ (reference sequence). The ends lost 1 base at V and 0 bases at J; junction bases unmatched: 5. The CDR3 length is 16 residues. The CDR3: CASSLVHRGMNTEAFF. In DNA, the CDR3 is TGTGCCAGCAGCTTAGTCCACAGGGGTATGAACACTGAAGCTTTCTTT.

This clonotype was counted many times. The V call is TRBV2, the J call TRBJ1-2; 10 bases fit TRBD1. The V gene end was trimmed by 6 bases and the J gene end by 3 bases; junction bases not matched to a gene: 7. The CDR3 contains 15 residues. In germline, CDR1 is SNHLY, CDR2 FYNNEI. Here the CDR3 reads CASRAPGTGDYGYTF. The CDR3, as DNA: TGTGCCAGCAGGGCACCCGGGACAGGGGACTATGGCTACACCTTC.

This clonotype was counted only a few times. The chain's CDR3 is CSALQGNTGELFF. CDR3 bases: TGCAGTGCTCTCCAGGGAAACACCGGGGAGCTGTTTTTT. The chain employs TRBV20-1 and TRBJ2-2; a weak D match, TRBD1 (5 bases). The CDR3 is 13 residues long. Trimming left V 5 bases short and J 2 bases short, with 9 bases between. Germline-derived CDR1 and CDR2 are DFQATT and SNEGSKA (reference sequence).

This clonotype was counted many times. This rearrangement joins TRBV24-1 to TRBJ2-1; 9 bases line up with TRBD2. Germline V CDR1 and CDR2: KGHDR, SFDVKD. The V and J ends lost 4 bases and 0 bases, in that order; junction bases with no gene match: 9. The CDR3 loop spans 18 amino acids. In DNA form, the CDR3 reads TGTGCCACCAGTGAATATAGCGGGAGCGGGTCCTCCTACAATGAGCAGTTCTTC. Protein: CATSEYSGSGSSYNEQFF.

Ten or more counts support this clonotype. The gene calls are TRBV20-1 and TRBJ2-7; the match to TRBD2 covers 13 bases. Germline CDR1 and CDR2: DFQATT and SNEGSKA (reference sequence). The CDR3 sequence is 16 residues long. Trimming removed 1 base from V and 2 bases from J; junction bases left unmatched: 5. CDR3 sequence (DNA): TGCAGTGCTAGAGGACTAGCGGGAGGCAGGACCTACGAGCAGTACTTC. Translating gives CSARGLAGGRTYEQYF.

The chain joins TRBV4-1 to TRBJ1-1; no firm D call. Germline loops: CDR1 MGHRA, CDR2 YSYEKL. V gave up 0 bases and J gave up 5 bases, with 7 bases separating them. This CDR3 comprises 13 residues. The CDR3 region is CASSQDLRTEAFF. CDR3 in DNA: TGCGCCAGCAGCCAAGATCTGAGGACTGAAGCTTTCTTT.